This T cell receptor (beta chain) was retrieved from a study of T cells expressing NK-cell markers (TCRdb year 2020). Regarding the complete study: In sorted CD3+CD56+NKG2C+, CD3+CD56+NKG2C- and CD3+CD56-NKG2C+ T-cell subsets from roughly 8 donors, TCR beta-chain repertoires were profiled. Sequencing of the libraries produced 2 x 150 bp reads on Illumina HiSeq 2000/2500, MiSeq or NextSeq. Among the eight sequenced donors, seven were HCMV-seropositive and one was HCMV-seronegative. Randomly selected healthy volunteers, three men and five women, were used as the eight sequenced donors.

These reads were obtained on an Illumina HiSeq 2000. TCR beta cDNA libraries were prepared using 5'RACE template switching, which introduced a universal primer site and unique molecular identifiers. Synthesis of cDNA was primed from the TCR beta constant segment and was followed by two consecutive PCR amplification steps. The original pipeline was this. MIGEC was used to demultiplex reads and group the reads by UMI, and MiTCR was used to assemble and quantify clonotypes. To remove erroneous sequences, TCR cDNA sequences were retained only when supported by two or more reads. The tcR package was used for downstream repertoire analysis, and clonotypes were matched across fractions by CDR3 nucleotide sequence plus V segment. Antigen specificity was annotated against VDJdb with VDJmatch, allowing one amino acid substitution in CDR3. After the reads were reprocessed by TCRdb, one entry was made per CDR3 protein sequence, with no DNA. The V and J calls and clone size are TCRdb's, not the authors'. The record for this sample contains under 500,000 distinct CDR3 sequences. 6% to 9.5% of the sample rests with the top ten.

From the cysteine up to the phenylalanine, the CDR3 has a length of 13 residues. No DNA has been recorded. From a lookup of the germline V gene, CDR1 and CDR2 are SGHRS and YFSETQ. The research as a whole found: In 5 to 7 donors, the dominant CD3+CD56+NKG2C+ clonotypes ranked among the top 10 CD8+ clonotypes, making up about 1.0-8% of CD8+ T cells. Those dominant clonotypes were again the most abundant among CD3+CD56-NKG2C+ cells in a handful of donors, at roughly 28.3-65%. Whether the expanded NKG2C-expressing T cell clones were specific for HCMV antigens was left unclear.

HCMV serostatus was determined by detecting HCMV-specific IgG in serum with a commercial ELISA kit. Peripheral blood mononuclear cells were isolated from blood by Ficoll density gradient centrifugation. In the case of this clonotype: Its target antigen remains unknown.

The sequence came from a woman aged 18 to 75 in good health. The chain links TRBV5-1 with TRBJ1-2; TCRdb's D call of TRBD1 is untestable without DNA. The sample taken for sequencing was blood T cells: a sorted CD56 or NKG2C T cell subset, CD4+ or CD8+ T cells, or bulk PBMC T cells (not recorded which). The CDR3 is CASSEGQHYGYTF.